These T cell receptor beta chains were read from a single sample in a study of shared clonotypes between healthy human individuals. Using immunoSEQ multiplex PCR, the repertoire was profiled, and TCRdb retains in-frame clones only, with some absent. Among 500,000 to 700,000 clones listed, approximately 95% were seen once. Sample: naive CD8+ T cells sorted from blood. All receptors derive from a woman in her 30s in good health. CDR3s include the opening cysteine and the closing phenylalanine or tryptophan. D genes are given only for firm matches. Some rows have no size entry. The others give once, few or many, or a class for an expanded clone.

d_gene,v_gene,abundance,j_gene,CDR3nt,CDR3aa
TRBD1,TRBV29-1,NA,TRBJ2-7,TGCAGCGTTGAACCGGGTTCGGGACAGGGGGTATCCTACGAGCAGTACTTC,CSVEPGSGQGVSYEQYF
NA,TRBV19,NA,TRBJ1-1,TGTGCCAGTAATCCGGGCCTGAACACTGAAGCTTTCTTT,CASNPGLNTEAFF
TRBD2,TRBV14,once,TRBJ2-7,TGTGCCAGCAGCCAAGATTACGGACCCGGGACTAGCGGGAGGGAACCCTACGAGCAGTACTTC,CASSQDYGPGTSGREPYEQYF
NA,TRBV19,NA,TRBJ2-1,TGTGCCAGTAGTATAGTTCAGGGTTGGGAGCAGTTCTTC,CASSIVQGWEQFF
TRBD2,TRBV18,NA,TRBJ2-7,TGTGCCAGCTACTTAGCGGGAGGGCCCGGCGAGCAGTACTTC,CASYLAGGPGEQYF
NA,TRBV15,NA,TRBJ2-7,TGTGCCACCAGCAGAGATGTGAGAGTGGGGGCCTCCTACGAGCAGTACTTC,CATSRDVRVGASYEQYF
NA,TRBV11-2,NA,TRBJ2-7,TGTGCCAGCAGCTTAATGGTGGGAGGCCCAACCTACGAGCAGTACTTC,CASSLMVGGPTYEQYF
NA,TRBV7-8,NA,TRBJ1-5,TGTGCCAGCAGCTTAGGATCCGTGGACCGGGCCGATCAGCCCCAGCATTTT,CASSLGSVDRADQPQHF
TRBD2,TRBV7-9,NA,TRBJ2-5,TGTGCCAGCAGCTTAGGACTAGCGGTCGAAGGGGAGACCCAGTACTTC,CASSLGLAVEGETQYF
NA,TRBV29-1,NA,TRBJ2-5,TGCAGCGTTGAAGGGAGGAGACAGCAAGAGACCCAGTACTTC,CSVEGRRQQETQYF
NA,TRBV29-1,once,TRBJ2-7,TGCAGCGCTTTAGCAAGCGACAACGAGCAGTACTTC,CSALASDNEQYF
NA,TRBV30,NA,TRBJ1-1,TGTGCCTGGAGTGTTTGGGGCACTGAAGCTTTCTTT,CAWSVWGTEAFF
NA,TRBV28,once,TRBJ1-1,TGTGCCAGCAGTCATTACACTGAAGCTTTCTTT,CASSHYTEAFF
NA,TRBV28,NA,TRBJ2-7,TGTGCCAGCAGTTTCCGGGCATCCCCCTACGAGCAGTACTTC,CASSFRASPYEQYF
NA,TRBV19,once,TRBJ2-6,TGTGCCATCGAATCGACAGAAAGGCCCTCGGGGGCCAACGTCCTGACTTTC,CAIESTERPSGANVLTF
NA,TRBV28,NA,TRBJ1-3,TGTGCCAGCAGTACGGACGACATAACAAACACCATATATTTT,CASSTDDITNTIYF
TRBD2,TRBV7-6,NA,TRBJ2-7,TGTGCCAGCAGCTTAGCGCGCGCGGGACTAGCGGCCCAGGAGCAGTACTTC,CASSLARAGLAAQEQYF
NA,TRBV6-5,NA,TRBJ2-7,TGTGCCAGCAGTTCAGGGGTCTACGAGCAGTACTTC,CASSSGVYEQYF
NA,TRBV28,NA,TRBJ2-5,TGTGCCAGCAGTGAACTAGATCAAGAGACCCAGTACTTC,CASSELDQETQYF
NA,TRBV14,NA,TRBJ2-5,TGTGCCAGCAGCCAATGGGGCGGGAATAGAGAGACCCAGTACTTC,CASSQWGGNRETQYF
NA,TRBV2,NA,TRBJ1-5,TGTGCCAGCAGTGCTGGGAATCAGCCCCAGCATTTT,CASSAGNQPQHF
TRBD2,TRBV4-1,NA,TRBJ2-1,TGCGCCAGCAGCCTTAGACTAGCGGGAGCACCTGAGCAGTTCTTC,CASSLRLAGAPEQFF
TRBD1,TRBV7-8,once,TRBJ1-4,TGTGCCAGCAGCTGGGATGGGACAGCAACTAATGAAAAACTGTTTTTT,CASSWDGTATNEKLFF
NA,TRBV13,NA,TRBJ1-1,TGTGCCAGCAGCTTAGTGGGGGAGGGGAACACTGAAGCTTTCTTT,CASSLVGEGNTEAFF
NA,TRBV5-1,NA,TRBJ2-5,TGCGCCAGCAGCTCCGCCGTGAGACAAGAGACCCAGTACTTC,CASSSAVRQETQYF
TRBD2,TRBV5-5,NA,TRBJ2-7,TGTGCCAGCACCGCGGGGGGCTACGAGCAGTACTTC,CASTAGGYEQYF
NA,TRBV19,NA,TRBJ1-1,TGTGCCAGTAGTAGAAACCTGGGCGCTGAAGCTTTCTTT,CASSRNLGAEAFF
TRBD2,TRBV27,NA,TRBJ2-7,TGTGCCAGCAGTTTAACGGGAGGGCCGCGTGAGCAGTACTTC,CASSLTGGPREQYF
NA,TRBV19,few,TRBJ1-1,TGTGCCAGTAGTATGCAGAACACTGAAGCTTTCTTT,CASSMQNTEAFF
NA,TRBV5-4,NA,TRBJ2-7,TGTGCCAGCAGCTCGATCGGCGAGCAGTACTTC,CASSSIGEQYF
NA,TRBV30,NA,TRBJ1-5,TGTGCCTGGAGTCTTTATCCCAGTCAGCCCCAGCATTTT,CAWSLYPSQPQHF
NA,TRBV19,NA,TRBJ2-7,TGTGCCAGTAGTCTAAGTCCAACCCTGACTTACGAGCAGTACTTC,CASSLSPTLTYEQYF
TRBD1,TRBV5-4,NA,TRBJ2-7,TGTGCCAGCAGCGTACAGGGGACCGAGCAGTACTTC,CASSVQGTEQYF
TRBD1,TRBV6-5,NA,TRBJ2-1,TGTGCCAGCAGTTACTCGGTCCAGGGGGCTTTGAGTGAGCAGTTCTTC,CASSYSVQGALSEQFF
NA,TRBV18,NA,TRBJ1-4,TGTGCCAGCTCACCGGGACACCGAAATGAAAAACTGTTTTTT,CASSPGHRNEKLFF
TRBD2,TRBV25-1,NA,TRBJ2-1,TGTGCCAGCAGTGAATCAGCGGGAGGGCGCGATGAGCAGTTCTTC,CASSESAGGRDEQFF
TRBD2,TRBV5-6,NA,TRBJ2-7,TGTGCCAGCAGCCGGGCGGGGGTGAAGTACGAGCAGTACTTC,CASSRAGVKYEQYF
TRBD2,TRBV11-2,NA,TRBJ2-7,TGTGCCAGCAGCTTAGACCCACTAGCGGGAGAGAGCTCCTACGAGCAGTACTTC,CASSLDPLAGESSYEQYF
NA,TRBV23-1,NA,TRBJ2-7,TGCGCCAGCAGTCTGAAGGCGGTGGAAGGCGGCAGGCAGTACTTC,CASSLKAVEGGRQYF
TRBD2,TRBV27,NA,TRBJ2-7,TGTGCCAGCAGTTTAGTTGCCACCGGGGGGGCCTCCTACGAGCAGTACTTC,CASSLVATGGASYEQYF
NA,TRBV5-8,NA,TRBJ2-1,TGTGCCAGCAGCTTGGAGGACAGTCGCGATGAGCAGTTCTTC,CASSLEDSRDEQFF
NA,TRBV19,NA,TRBJ1-1,TGTGCCAGTAGTAGGTATTACGGGGCTTTCTTT,CASSRYYGAFF
TRBD1,TRBV27,NA,TRBJ1-1,TGTGCCAGCAGTCCCGACAGGGAGAACACTGAAGCTTTCTTT,CASSPDRENTEAFF
NA,TRBV10-3,NA,TRBJ2-5,TGTGCCATCAGTGAGAGGGGGAACCAAGAGACCCAGTACTTC,CAISERGNQETQYF
NA,TRBV7-9,NA,TRBJ1-2,TGTGCCAGCAGCTCTCCATTGATGGGCTACACCTTC,CASSSPLMGYTF
TRBD1,TRBV2,NA,TRBJ1-1,TGTGCCAGCCAGGGGGGAGCGGCAGTAGTAGGCACTGAAGCTTTCTTT,CASQGGAAVVGTEAFF
TRBD1,TRBV28,NA,TRBJ2-7,TGTGCCAGCAGGTGGGACAGGGGGCCGACCTACGAGCAGTACTTC,CASRWDRGPTYEQYF
NA,TRBV28,NA,TRBJ2-7,TGTGCCAGCAGTTTTTTGGGTGCCTACGAGCAGTACTTC,CASSFLGAYEQYF
NA,TRBV28,NA,TRBJ1-3,TGTGCCAGCCGCTCTCGGGGCTCTGGAAACACCATATATTTT,CASRSRGSGNTIYF
TRBD2,TRBV14,once,TRBJ2-1,TGTGCCAGCAGCCTACTAGCGAACTCCTACAATGAGCAGTTCTTC,CASSLLANSYNEQFF
TRBD2,TRBV5-6,once,TRBJ2-5,TGTGCCAGCAGCTCCCAACCTAAAGCGGGAGCCCTGGGGAAGACCCAGTACTTC,CASSSQPKAGALGKTQYF
NA,TRBV7-9,NA,TRBJ1-1,TGTGCCAGCAGCGCAACCCTGGGGACTGAAGCTTTCTTT,CASSATLGTEAFF
NA,TRBV28,NA,TRBJ2-3,TGTGCCAGCAGTATAACCCGGGGTCATTCTAGCACAGATACGCAGTATTTT,CASSITRGHSSTDTQYF
TRBD2,TRBV6-5,NA,TRBJ2-2,TGTGCCAGCATTCCGAGCGGGATCACCGGGGAGCTGTTTTTT,CASIPSGITGELFF
TRBD2,TRBV9,NA,TRBJ2-7,TGTGCCAGCAGCGTAGGCCCGATGCGGGGGGCGAACGAGCAGTACTTC,CASSVGPMRGANEQYF